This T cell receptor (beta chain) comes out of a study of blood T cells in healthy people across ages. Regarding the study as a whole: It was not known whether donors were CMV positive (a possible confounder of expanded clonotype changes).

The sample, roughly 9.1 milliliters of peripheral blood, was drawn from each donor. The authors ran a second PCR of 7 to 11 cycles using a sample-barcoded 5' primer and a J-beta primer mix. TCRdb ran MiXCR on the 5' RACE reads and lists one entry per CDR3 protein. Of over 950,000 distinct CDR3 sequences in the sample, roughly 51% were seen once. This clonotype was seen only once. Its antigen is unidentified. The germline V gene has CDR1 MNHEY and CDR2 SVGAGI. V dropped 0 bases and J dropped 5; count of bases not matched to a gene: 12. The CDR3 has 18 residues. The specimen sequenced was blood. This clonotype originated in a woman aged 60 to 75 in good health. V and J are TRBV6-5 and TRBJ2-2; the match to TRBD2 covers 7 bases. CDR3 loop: CASSYSTPNQAGTGELFF. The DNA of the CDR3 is TGTGCCAGCAGTTACTCGACTCCGAACCAAGCGGGGACCGGGGAGCTGTTTTTT.